These 11 T cell receptor beta chains were all obtained from the same sample, sequenced in a study of blood T cells in healthy people across ages. Combining a sample-barcoded 5' primer with a J-beta primer mix, a second PCR ran for roughly 6 to 12 cycles. TCRdb re-analysed the 5' RACE reads in MiXCR, keeping a single row per CDR3 protein. Of over 950,000 distinct CDR3 sequences in the sample, roughly 51% were seen once. The material sequenced was blood. The receptors were sampled from a woman aged 55-70 years in good health.

The table lists this clonotype with a few counts. J is TRBJ1-2 and V is TRBV12-3 or TRBV12-4; TRBD1 aligns across 8 bases. The CDR3 contains 13 residues. Losses at the gene ends were 3 bases for V and 4 bases for J; bases not matched to a gene: 1. The chain's CDR3 is CASSFDRGYGYTF. Written as DNA, the CDR3 is TGTGCCAGCAGTTTTGACAGGGGCTATGGCTACACCTTC.

This clonotype was recorded only once. This rearrangement joins TRBV20-1 to TRBJ1-4; 10 nucleotides align to TRBD1. V shed 1 base, J shed 7 bases, and the junction held 6 bases outside the gene matches. The CDR3 covers 15 residues. Germline CDR1 and CDR2: DFQATT and SNEGSKA (reference sequence). CDR3 residues: CSARGPGTGVEKLFF. CDR3 in DNA: TGCAGTGCTAGAGGTCCCGGGACAGGGGTTGAAAAACTGTTTTTT.

The table lists this clonotype with a few counts. CDR3 DNA: TGTGCCAGCAGCGAGTTGGGGATAGAGACCCAGTACTTC. This gives the protein CASSELGIETQYF. The chain recombines TRBV12-3 or TRBV12-4 with TRBJ2-5; D unresolved. Trimming shortened V by 6 bases and J by 4 bases, and 12 bases separated the two germline ends. The CDR3 sequence is 13 residues long.

This clonotype occurred a few times. The genes are TRBV2 and TRBJ2-7; 9 bases align to TRBD2. With the DNA end fitting TRBJ2-5 better, the J assignment may be wrong. The germline V gene has CDR1 SNHLY and CDR2 FYNNEI. The CDR3 totals 14 residues. The CDR3 is CASSGSGSGETQYF. The CDR3 nucleotides are TGTGCCAGCAGTGGTAGCGGGAGTGGAGAGACCCAGTACTTC.

The J gene is TRBJ2-5, the V gene TRBV10-2, with 10 positions matching TRBD2. V shed 3 bases and J 5 bases; nucleotides not matched to a gene: 6. Germline V gene lookup returns CDR1 WSHSY and CDR2 SAAADI. This CDR3 is built from 15 residues. The CDR3 DNA sequence: TGCGCCAGCAGTGATCCTAGCGGGAGTCGTGAGACCCAGTACTTC. Translated, it gives CASSDPSGSRETQYF.

This chain uses TRBV20-1 with TRBJ2-5; no clear D gene. Germline V gene data show CDR1 as DFQATT and CDR2 as SNEGSKA (reference sequence). Trimming pared 3 bases from V and 0 bases from J, leaving 11 bases between. The CDR3 spans 14 residues. For the CDR3, the DNA is TGCAGTGCTAGCCCAGACATAAACCAAGAGACCCAGTACTTC. Protein sequence: CSASPDINQETQYF.

The chain carries TRBV14 and TRBJ2-5, with D possibly being TRBD1 or TRBD2 (7 bases each). The CDR3 contains 16 residues. V was trimmed by 2 bases and J by 2 bases, leaving 15 bases between them. CDR1 SGHDN and CDR2 FVKESK come from the germline V gene. As DNA, the CDR3 is TGTGCCAGCAGCCAACGTCGACAGGGAGGGCAAGAGACCCAGTACTTC. Amino acid sequence: CASSQRRQGGQETQYF.

This clonotype was observed a few times. V and J are TRBV4-2 and TRBJ2-5, with D possibly being TRBD2 (6 bases). The assigned J gene may be wrong: the sequence end matches TRBJ2-7 better. This CDR3 comprises 15 residues. CDR1 and CDR2 from the germline V gene are LGHNA and YNFKEQ. The CDR3 bases are TGTGCCAGCAGCCAAGACCGCGGGAATTTCTACGAGCAGTACTTC. It is translated as CASSQDRGNFYEQYF.

This clonotype was counted many times. This chain connects TRBV29-1 to TRBJ2-5; D remains unclear. Germline CDR1 SQVTM, CDR2 ANQGSEA. Trimming removed 1 base at V and 5 bases at J, with 8 bases between. There are 12 residues in the CDR3. The CDR3 loop reads CSVEGGEETQYF. DNA for the CDR3: TGCAGCGTTGAAGGTGGCGAGGAGACCCAGTACTTC.

The rearrangement uses TRBV4-1 and TRBJ2-1; no reliable D call. CDR3 length: 15 residues. Trimming took off 3 bases at V and 4 bases at J, with 13 bases between the two ends. The germline gives CDR1 MGHRA, CDR2 YSYEKL. CDR3 in DNA: TGCGCCAGCAGCCAGCCGCTGACAACGTACAATGAGCAGTTCTTC. Protein product: CASSQPLTTYNEQFF.

The chain has TRBV21-1 and TRBJ2-4; TRBD2, the D gene given by the table, was not confirmed from the DNA. TRBV21-1 is classified as a pseudogene. The CDR3 runs to 15 residues. CDR3: CASRVRAEGCDIQYF. In DNA, the CDR3 is TGTGCCAGCAGGGTCCGTGCGGAGGGTTGTGACATTCAGTACTTC.